The 30 T cell receptor beta chains below all came from one sample that was sequenced in a study of blood T cell repertoires in COVID-19. The assay was immunoSEQ multiplex PCR, and TCRdb's table has in-frame clones only and misses some. The data contain some 80,000 clones, 81% of them seen just once; the ten biggest clones take up about 45%. The sequenced sample consisted of peripheral blood. The origin of the receptors is an elderly man with acute or convalescent COVID-19.

V and J are TRBV6-5 and TRBJ2-1; TRBD1 might be the D (6 bases). Trimming shortened V by 7 bases and J by 10 bases, and 14 bases separated the two germline ends. Per germline, CDR1 MNHEY and CDR2 SVGAGI. The CDR3 is made up of 12 amino acids. CDR3 nucleotide sequence: TGTGCCAGCAAGGACAGTTTCAAAGAGCAGTTCTTC. Its protein product is CASKDSFKEQFF.

The chain uses TRBV28 and TRBJ1-4, with D maybe TRBD1 (6 bases). The CDR3 runs 14 residues. From germline, CDR1 is MDHEN and CDR2 SYDVKM. V was shortened by 5 bases and J by 7 bases, with 14 bases between the two germline ends. The CDR3 region has the DNA TGTGCCAGCAGTCCCTCCAGGGGTGGTGAAAAACTGTTTTTT. It is translated as CASSPSRGGEKLFF. The full variable domain, its missing parts supplied by reference TRBV28 and TRBJ1-4, is DVKVTQSSRYLVKRTGEKVFLECVQDMDHENMFWYRQDPGLGLRLIYFSYDVKMKEKGDIPEGYSVSREKKERFSLILESASTNQTSMYLCASSPSRGGEKLFFGSGTQLSVL.

The chain is built from TRBV7-8 and TRBJ1-3; weak D call: TRBD1 (6 bases). The germline V gene has CDR1 SGHVS and CDR2 FQNEAQ. CDR3 length equals 15 residues. V shed 5 bases and J shed 0 bases, with 11 bases lying between them. This chain's CDR3 is CASSQGTVSGNTIYF. CDR3 in DNA: TGTGCCAGCAGCCAGGGGACGGTCTCTGGAAACACCATATATTTT.

This sequence joins TRBV27 and TRBJ1-1; D possibly corresponds to TRBD1 (6 bases). This CDR3 is built from 14 residues. The V gene lost 3 bases and the J gene lost 5 bases, with 13 bases spanning the gap. The germline gives CDR1 MNHEY, CDR2 SMNVEV (reference sequence). The CDR3 reads CASSFTGCLTEAFF. Here the CDR3 DNA reads TGTGCCAGCAGTTTTACAGGGTGCTTGACTGAAGCTTTCTTT.

The rearrangement joins TRBV7-3 to TRBJ1-1; D not resolved. Deletions cut 5 bases from V and 7 bases from J, with 11 bases between. CDR3 length: 12 residues. Germline V gene lookup returns CDR1 SGHTA and CDR2 FQGTGA. As DNA, the CDR3 is TGTGCCAGCAGCCCTCGTAACGGTGAAGCTTTCTTT. Translation: CASSPRNGEAFF.

This chain joins TRBV28 and TRBJ2-3, with 8 bases fitting TRBD2. In germline, CDR1 is MDHEN, CDR2 SYDVKM. Germline trimming cut 5 bases from V and 9 bases from J; bases unmatched to any gene: 1. The length of the CDR3 is 11 residues. In nucleotides, the CDR3 is TGTGCCAGCAGTAGACTAGCGACGCAGTATTTT. Protein: CASSRLATQYF. Together with reference TRBV28 and TRBJ2-3, the CDR3 gives the full variable domain: DVKVTQSSRYLVKRTGEKVFLECVQDMDHENMFWYRQDPGLGLRLIYFSYDVKMKEKGDIPEGYSVSREKKERFSLILESASTNQTSMYLCASSRLATQYFGPGTRLTVL.

This clone showed up just once. V is TRBV5-1 and J is TRBJ2-7; 8 positions match TRBD1. The CDR3 runs to 13 residues. With 2 bases clipped from V and 5 bases from J, the junction kept 3 bases outside the gene matches. The germline V gene encodes CDR1 SGHRS and CDR2 YFSETQ. This CDR3 reads CASSFRQGNEQYF. The CDR3 DNA reads TGCGCCAGCAGCTTTAGACAGGGGAACGAGCAGTACTTC.

The CDR3 region is CSASLAGLNNEQFF. The CDR3 coding sequence is TGCAGTGCTAGTCTAGCGGGCCTTAACAATGAGCAGTTCTTC. V is TRBV20-1 and J is TRBJ2-1; TRBD2 matches at 8 bases. The length of the CDR3 is 14 residues. Germline lookup yields CDR1 DFQATT and CDR2 SNEGSKA (reference sequence). V shed 3 bases, J shed 5 bases, and the junction held 6 bases outside the gene matches.

This clone was recorded many times. The chain recombines TRBV2 with TRBJ2-7; D is undetermined. The V and J ends lost 5 bases and 0 bases respectively, with 8 bases between them. CDR1 and CDR2 from the germline V gene are SNHLY and FYNNEI. The CDR3 spans 13 residues. The CDR3 protein is CASSRTFSYEQYF. For the CDR3, the DNA is TGTGCCAGCAGTCGTACTTTCTCCTACGAGCAGTACTTC. The whole variable domain, filled in from reference TRBV2 and TRBJ2-7, reads EPEVTQTPSHQVTQMGQEVILRCVPISNHLYFYWYRQILGQKVEFLVSFYNNEISEKSEIFDDQFSVERPDGSNFTLKIRSTKLEDSAMYFCASSRTFSYEQYFGPGTRLTVT.

The chain links TRBV5-1 to TRBJ1-1; D is unclear. The length of the CDR3 is 14 residues. Germline V CDR1 and CDR2: SGHRS, YFSETQ. V shed 0 bases and J shed 0 bases, with 6 bases lying between them. The CDR3 DNA reads as TGCGCCAGCAGCTTGGACAGTATGAACACTGAAGCTTTCTTT. Translating gives CASSLDSMNTEAFF.

A few counts support this clone. V and J are TRBV28 and TRBJ1-3; the D gene is possibly TRBD1 (5 bases). Germline-derived CDR1 and CDR2 are MDHEN and SYDVKM. The CDR3 runs 15 residues. Trimming took off 6 bases at V and 4 bases at J, with 16 bases between the two ends. CDR3: CASSQGGPSGNTIYF. CDR3 nucleotides: TGTGCCAGCAGCCAGGGCGGTCCATCCGGAAACACCATATATTTT.

This clone was seen only once. The chain links TRBV4-2 to TRBJ1-4; no clear D gene. Germline V gene data show CDR1 as LGHNA and CDR2 as YNFKEQ. The CDR3 is 11 amino acids. The V gene lost 3 bases and the J gene lost 15 bases, with 11 bases spanning the gap. The CDR3: CASSQTREVFF. In nucleotides, the CDR3 is TGTGCCAGCAGCCAGACCCGGGAGGTGTTTTTT.

J is TRBJ2-7 and V is TRBV28; TRBD1 matches 9 bases. The CDR3 runs to 15 residues. Germline assignment: CDR1 MDHEN and CDR2 SYDVKM. V dropped 6 bases and J dropped 1; count of bases not matched to a gene: 7. For the CDR3, the DNA is TGTGCCAGCAGCCCCGCCGGGACAGGGTCCTACGAGCAGTACTTC. Its translation: CASSPAGTGSYEQYF.

This clone turned up a few times. The J gene is TRBJ2-1, the V gene TRBV12-3 or TRBV12-4, with 7 bases lining up with TRBD2. The CDR3 extends over 13 amino acids. V lost 6 bases and J lost 10; bases outside the gene matches: 9. In nucleotides, the CDR3 is TGTGCCAGCAGCATAGTTGATAGCGGGGAGCAGTTCTTC. This encodes CASSIVDSGEQFF.

For this clone: Additional DNA sequences in this sample encode the identical CDR3. V and J are TRBV28 and TRBJ1-2; TRBD1 might be the D (6 bases). The length of the CDR3 is 13 residues. CDR1 is MDHEN, CDR2 SYDVKM, per germline. V was clipped by 5 bases and J by 2 bases, with 9 bases between them. The CDR3 DNA sequence: TGTGCCAGCAGTCTCGGACAGAACTATGGCTACACCTTC. It translates to CASSLGQNYGYTF.

The chain combines TRBV5-1 with TRBJ2-5; 14 bases fit TRBD2. J gave up 0 bases and V 4 bases, and 5 bases lay outside the gene matches. The CDR3 spans 17 residues. CDR1 SGHRS and CDR2 YFSETQ come from the germline V gene. As DNA, the CDR3 is TGCGCCAGCAGCCCGCGGACTAGCGGGAGGTACCAAGAGACCCAGTACTTC. Residues: CASSPRTSGRYQETQYF.

The chain recombines TRBV7-9 with TRBJ2-7; 8 nucleotides align to TRBD1. The trim removed 3 bases at V and 2 bases at J, leaving 6 bases unmatched. CDR1 SEHNR and CDR2 FQNEAQ come from the germline V gene (reference sequence). The CDR3 length is 15 residues. For the CDR3, the DNA is TGTGCCAGCAGCTTTCAGGGGGCGATCACCTACGAGCAGTACTTC. This sequence encodes CASSFQGAITYEQYF.

The V and J genes are TRBV19 and TRBJ1-5; 11 bases map to TRBD1. V trimming: 6 bases; J trimming: 6 bases; junction bases outside the gene matches: 13. Germline V gives CDR1 LNHDA, CDR2 SQIVND (reference sequence). The CDR3 runs 17 residues. The CDR3 here is CASSRSWTGGRGQPQHF. The CDR3 nucleotides read TGTGCCAGTAGCCGATCCTGGACAGGGGGCCGGGGTCAGCCCCAGCATTTT.

The chain has TRBV5-1 and TRBJ2-7; 7 bases agree with TRBD2. This CDR3 contains 15 residues. With 2 bases clipped from V and 5 bases from J, the junction kept 10 bases outside the gene matches. Per the germline V gene, CDR1 is SGHRS and CDR2 is YFSETQ. Written as DNA, the CDR3 is TGCGCCAGCAGCTTCTCGGCGGGAGTGGGAAACGAGCAGTACTTC. It yields the protein CASSFSAGVGNEQYF.

CDR3 sequence reads: CASSLAGTSTYNEQFF. The CDR3 region has the DNA TGTGCCAGCAGCTTAGCCGGGACTAGCACATACAATGAGCAGTTCTTC. This chain connects TRBV7-2 to TRBJ2-1, with 9 nucleotides matching TRBD2. CDR1 is SGHTA, CDR2 FQGNSA, per germline. Losses at the gene ends were 0 bases for V and 4 bases for J; bases not matched to a gene: 4. The CDR3 length is 16 residues. The full variable domain, with the rest looked up from reference TRBV7-2 and TRBJ2-1, is GAGVSQSPSNKVTEKGKDVELRCDPISGHTALYWYRQSLGQGLEFLIYFQGNSAPDKSGLPSDRFSAERTGGSVSTLTIQRTQQEDSAVYLCASSLAGTSTYNEQFFGPGTRLTVL.

V is TRBV18 and J is TRBJ1-2; unclear D gene. The CDR3 sequence is 14 residues long. Deletions cut 1 base from V and 2 bases from J, with 8 bases between. Germline V CDR1 and CDR2: KGHSH, LQKENI. CDR3 in amino acids: CASSPQGGNYGYTF. Written as DNA, the CDR3 is TGTGCCAGCTCACCACAGGGAGGAAACTATGGCTACACCTTC.

This chain uses TRBV28 with TRBJ2-2, with a tentative D call TRBD2 (6 bases). The V gene lost 8 bases and the J gene lost 1 base, with 14 bases spanning the gap. The CDR3 has 15 residues. The V gene's germline CDR1 is MDHEN and CDR2 SYDVKM. The CDR3 coding sequence is TGTGCCAGCGCCCTCAGCGGGTGGAACACCGGGGAGCTGTTTTTT. Protein sequence: CASALSGWNTGELFF.

The V gene is TRBV7-8, the J gene TRBJ2-2; maybe TRBD1 (6 bases). V dropped 6 bases and J dropped 4 bases, with 9 bases sitting between them. Germline CDR1 SGHVS, CDR2 FQNEAQ. The CDR3 length is 13 residues. Here the CDR3 reads CASRPRGTGELFF. CDR3 DNA: TGTGCCAGCAGGCCCAGGGGCACCGGGGAGCTGTTTTTT.

CDR3 in DNA: TGTGCCACCTCCTATAACTATGGCTACACCTTC. Protein: CATSYNYGYTF. The chain recombines TRBV15 with TRBJ1-2, with D hard to call. There are 11 residues in the CDR3. Trimming pared 8 bases from V and 1 base from J, leaving 5 bases between. The V gene's germline CDR1 is LNHNV and CDR2 YYDKDF (reference sequence).

This chain connects TRBV11-2 to TRBJ2-4; 9 bases fit TRBD1. V lost 5 bases, J lost 0 bases, and 5 bases stayed unmatched. The CDR3 extends over 16 amino acids. Germline V gene sequence: CDR1 SGHAT, CDR2 FQNNGV. CDR3 sequence (DNA): TGTGCCAGCAGCGTGGGACAGGGACTAGCCAAAAACATTCAGTACTTC. Its translation is CASSVGQGLAKNIQYF.

In its sample, this clone was seen once. CDR3 bases: TGTGCCTGGGGTAGCGGGAGCAGGACAGATACGCAGTATTTT. It codes for CAWGSGSRTDTQYF. The V gene is TRBV30, the J gene TRBJ2-3; 9 positions match TRBD2. The CDR3 sequence is 14 residues long. The junction had 6 bases not matched to a gene; V was cut back by 5 bases and J by 3 bases. CDR1 is GTSNPN, CDR2 SVGIG, per germline (reference sequence).

The chain is built from TRBV19 and TRBJ1-6; D uncertain. The germline V gene has CDR1 LNHDA and CDR2 SQIVND (reference sequence). V lost 6 bases and J lost 8, with 11 bases in between. The CDR3 extends over 13 amino acids. Here the CDR3 DNA reads TGTGCCAGTAGCCCCAGATACGATTCACCCCTCCACTTT. This encodes CASSPRYDSPLHF. The complete variable domain, with remaining parts taken from reference TRBV19 and TRBJ1-6, reads DGGITQSPKYLFRKEGQNVTLSCEQNLNHDAMYWYRQDPGQGLRLIYYSQIVNDFQKGDIAEGYSVSREKKESFPLTVTSAQKNPTAFYLCASSPRYDSPLHFGNGTRLTVT.

This chain links TRBV5-1 with TRBJ1-1; D is perhaps TRBD1 (6 bases). V was pared by 7 bases and J by 1 base, with 11 bases between. Germline V CDR1 and CDR2: SGHRS, YFSETQ. The CDR3 runs 13 residues. CDR3 sequence reads: CASSDSPNTEAFF. CDR3 in DNA: TGCGCCAGCTCGGACAGCCCGAACACTGAAGCTTTCTTT.

The chain uses TRBV5-1 and TRBJ2-1; 10 bases fit TRBD2. CDR1 SGHRS and CDR2 YFSETQ come from the germline V gene. The CDR3 is made up of 15 amino acids. V shed 2 bases and J 5 bases; nucleotides not matched to a gene: 4. CDR3 sequence: CASSFLAGENNEQFF. CDR3 in DNA: TGCGCCAGCAGCTTTCTAGCGGGAGAGAACAATGAGCAGTTCTTC.

V gene TRBV4-1 combines with J gene TRBJ2-7; 7 bases agree with TRBD1. The trim removed 0 bases at V and 7 bases at J, leaving 9 bases unmatched. This CDR3 has 15 residues. Germline V gives CDR1 MGHRA, CDR2 YSYEKL. The CDR3 protein is CASSQDGTARREQYF. For the CDR3, the DNA is TGCGCCAGCAGCCAAGATGGGACAGCTCGTCGGGAGCAGTACTTC.